Below are 24 T cell receptor beta chains sequenced from a single sample in a study of human T cells and chemical hapten exposure listed by TCRdb under 2021. Receptor amplification or capture employed RACE. Sequencing instrument: NextSeq 500. The public reads were quality trimmed at Q25 with fastp and then assembled into clones with MiXCR by TCRdb, keeping productive beta chains. For every CDR3 protein sequence, its rows merge into one entry that carries the most common genes and DNA. The sample table shows 130,000 or so distinct CDR3 sequences, and about 10% are seen once. Jointly, the top ten make up around 2.2% of the sample. The sample's time point label, decoded: patch test 3, about 24 weeks after DPC sensitization. Per the publication, the treatment or condition label means: therapeutic diphenylcyclopropenone sensitization with weekly scalp DPC. The specimen comprised whole blood, sampled in connection with sensitization to the hapten diphenylcyclopropenone (DPC). The source of these receptors is a woman aged 45-59 years with alopecia areata. Some clones in this sample may be carry-over from other donors' samples.

This chain uses TRBV13 with TRBJ2-3; D may match TRBD1 or TRBD2 (5 bases each). CDR3 length: 15 amino acids. CDR1 and CDR2 from the germline V gene are PRHDT and FYEKMQ (reference sequence). V was trimmed by 0 bases and J by 9 bases, leaving 16 bases between them. In nucleotides, the CDR3 is TGTGCCAGCAGCTTAGGCCTTGCAATGAGGGACACGCAGTATTTT. Translated, it gives CASSLGLAMRDTQYF.

This clonotype has just a few counts. Here the CDR3 reads CASSLTRSPLHF. The DNA for the CDR3 is TGTGCCAGCAGTCTGACCCGTTCACCCCTCCACTTT. The rearrangement uses TRBV28 and TRBJ1-6; D remains ambiguous. V was clipped by 5 bases and J by 9 bases, with 8 bases between them. Per the germline V gene, CDR1 is MDHEN and CDR2 is SYDVKM. The length of the CDR3 is 12 residues.

This clonotype has a count of ten or more. The chain combines TRBV11-3 with TRBJ2-3, with TRBD1 identical over 7 bases. The CDR3 has 14 residues. The ends lost 5 bases at V and 2 bases at J; junction bases unmatched: 4. The germline V gene has CDR1 SGHNT and CDR2 YENEEA. The CDR3 loop reads CASSRQGATDTQYF. The CDR3 nucleotides are TGTGCCAGCAGCCGACAGGGAGCCACAGATACGCAGTATTTT.

This clonotype was counted between two and nine times. J is TRBJ2-3 and V is TRBV7-9; D is perhaps TRBD2 (5 bases). The germline V gene encodes CDR1 SEHNR and CDR2 FQNEAQ (reference sequence). The CDR3 is 15 amino acids. Trimming removed 4 bases at V and 3 bases at J, with 14 bases between. The CDR3 DNA reads as TGTGCCAGCAGCTCAACCACGGGGTGGACAGATACGCAGTATTTT. As protein: CASSSTTGWTDTQYF.

This chain uses TRBV28 with TRBJ2-7; D is perhaps TRBD1 (6 bases). In germline, CDR1 is MDHEN, CDR2 SYDVKM. This CDR3 is 14 amino acids long. Trimming took 6 bases from V and 3 from J, leaving 15 bases between them. CDR3 DNA sequence: TGTGCCAGCAGCCTCGGGACAAGAGGCTACGAGCAGTACTTC. It encodes CASSLGTRGYEQYF. The variable domain in full, with the rest retrieved from reference TRBV28 and TRBJ2-7, is DVKVTQSSRYLVKRTGEKVFLECVQDMDHENMFWYRQDPGLGLRLIYFSYDVKMKEKGDIPEGYSVSREKKERFSLILESASTNQTSMYLCASSLGTRGYEQYFGPGTRLTVT.

V is TRBV10-3 and J is TRBJ2-7; D may be TRBD1 or TRBD2 (5 bases each). Trimming took off 2 bases at V and 5 bases at J, with 7 bases between the two ends. This CDR3 has 12 amino acids. The germline V gene encodes CDR1 ENHRY and CDR2 SYGVKD. Written as DNA, the CDR3 is TGTGCCATCAGTGAGGGGGGACACGAGCAGTACTTC. It translates to CAISEGGHEQYF.

This clonotype has a handful of counts. The chain links TRBV6-5 to TRBJ1-4, with TRBD1 matching over 9 bases. This CDR3 region has 14 residues. The V gene end was trimmed by 5 bases and the J gene end by 8 bases; junction bases not matched to a gene: 6. From germline, CDR1 is MNHEY and CDR2 SVGAGI. In DNA form, the CDR3 reads TGTGCCAGCAGTCCGACAGGGGGGGTGGAAAAACTGTTTTTT. Its translation is CASSPTGGVEKLFF.

This clonotype was recorded at least ten times. The chain combines TRBV29-1 with TRBJ2-6, with D possibly TRBD2 on 5 matching bases. Germline loops: CDR1 SQVTM, CDR2 ANQGSEA. V was pared by 2 bases and J by 2 bases, with 7 bases between. The CDR3 contains 14 residues. The CDR3 is CSVERGTGANVLTF. Written as DNA, the CDR3 is TGCAGCGTTGAAAGAGGGACTGGGGCCAACGTCCTGACTTTC.

V gene TRBV2 combines with J gene TRBJ1-1; possible D gene TRBD1, 6 bases. V was pared by 6 bases and J by 1 base, with 15 bases between. CDR1 SNHLY and CDR2 FYNNEI come from the germline V gene. This CDR3 comprises 15 residues. As DNA, the CDR3 is TGTGCCAGCAGAGGCTCGAGGACAGAGAACACTGAAGCTTTCTTT. Translation: CASRGSRTENTEAFF. Combining the CDR3 with reference TRBV2 and TRBJ1-1 gives the whole variable domain EPEVTQTPSHQVTQMGQEVILRCVPISNHLYFYWYRQILGQKVEFLVSFYNNEISEKSEIFDDQFSVERPDGSNFTLKIRSTKLEDSAMYFCASRGSRTENTEAFFGQGTRLTVV.

This clonotype has a handful of counts. The CDR3 nucleotides read TGTGCCAGCAGCCATTCTAGCGAGGATACGCAGTATTTT. This gives the protein CASSHSSEDTQYF. The rearrangement links TRBV4-2 to TRBJ2-3; TRBD2 is a possible D gene (6 bases). This CDR3 has 13 amino acids. Trimming removed 3 bases at V and 6 bases at J, with 10 bases between. CDR1 and CDR2 (germline): LGHNA, YNFKEQ.

This clonotype was seen only a few times. CDR3 loop: CASSQEVGAGGVEGGYTF. The DNA for the CDR3 is TGTGCCAGCAGCCAAGAGGTTGGGGCAGGGGGCGTAGAAGGAGGCTACACCTTC. The rearrangement joins TRBV4-2 to TRBJ1-2, with 8 bases lining up with TRBD1. Germline CDR1 is LGHNA and CDR2 is YNFKEQ. The CDR3 runs 18 residues. Unmatched junction bases numbered 17, after V lost 0 bases and J lost 8 bases.

Only one count was recorded for this clonotype. This chain connects TRBV3-1 to TRBJ1-1; D may be TRBD1 (6 bases). This CDR3 has 13 residues. Germline CDR1 and CDR2: LGHDT and YNNKEL (reference sequence). V lost 1 base to trimming and J lost 5 bases, with 8 bases between them. CDR3 DNA: TGTGCCAGCAGCCAAGGGAGGGGGACTGAAGCTTTCTTT. It specifies CASSQGRGTEAFF.

This clonotype was seen only a few times. The chain couples TRBV12-3 or TRBV12-4 to TRBJ2-7; 7 positions agree with TRBD2. The ends lost 5 bases at V and 7 bases at J; junction bases unmatched: 11. This CDR3 has 14 amino acids. CDR3 loop: CASSPSGLAEEQYF. Written as DNA, the CDR3 is TGTGCCAGCAGTCCATCTGGGCTAGCGGAGGAGCAGTACTTC.

The rearrangement uses TRBV4-1 and TRBJ2-3, with no clear D. Germline CDR1 MGHRA, CDR2 YSYEKL. The CDR3 is 15 residues long. V was shortened by 1 base and J by 5 bases, with 13 bases between the two germline ends. DNA of the CDR3: TGCGCCAGCAGCCAAGTGCGAGTAAGTGAAGATACGCAGTATTTT. This gives the protein CASSQVRVSEDTQYF.

The V gene is TRBV20-1, the J gene TRBJ2-5; the D gene is possibly TRBD2 (7 bases). V was trimmed by 3 bases and J by 5 bases, leaving 19 bases between them. Germline values: CDR1 DFQATT, CDR2 SNEGSKA (reference sequence). The CDR3 totals 15 residues. This chain's CDR3 is CSARGGLGRPETQYF. CDR3 sequence (DNA): TGCAGTGCTAGGGGGGGGCTTGGGCGCCCCGAGACCCAGTACTTC.

This clonotype was counted a few times. The V call is TRBV9, the J call TRBJ1-1; TRBD1 might be the D (5 bases). Germline V gene data show CDR1 as SGDLS and CDR2 as YYNGEE. The length of the CDR3 is 14 residues. V was shortened by 2 bases and J by 3 bases, with 11 bases between the two germline ends. The CDR3 reads CASSVRGEDTEAFF. The CDR3 coding sequence is TGTGCCAGCAGCGTTAGGGGTGAAGACACTGAAGCTTTCTTT. The full variable domain, with the rest looked up from reference TRBV9 and TRBJ1-1, is DSGVTQTPKHLITATGQRVTLRCSPRSGDLSVYWYQQSLDQGLQFLIQYYNGEERAKGNILERFSAQQFPDLHSELNLSSLELGDSALYFCASSVRGEDTEAFFGQGTRLTVV.

This sequence joins TRBV12-3 or TRBV12-4 and TRBJ2-7, with a weak D call TRBD1 (6 bases). The CDR3 has 12 amino acids. Trimming pared 10 bases from V and 2 bases from J, leaving 12 bases between. CDR3 residues: CAISQGPYEQYF. The CDR3 DNA is TGTGCCATATCACAGGGTCCCTACGAGCAGTACTTC.

In its sample, this clonotype was seen a few times. CDR3 sequence reads: CASSLTASYGYTF. CDR3 nucleotide sequence: TGTGCCAGCAGTTTAACAGCGAGCTATGGCTACACCTTC. The V gene is TRBV27, the J gene TRBJ1-2; no firm D call. V lost 2 bases and J 4 bases, leaving 8 bases between the germline ends. Per germline, CDR1 MNHEY and CDR2 SMNVEV (reference sequence). The CDR3 is 13 amino acids.

V and J are TRBV3-1 and TRBJ1-6; TRBD1 aligns across 10 bases. The CDR3 is made up of 16 amino acids. The V gene's germline CDR1 is LGHDT and CDR2 YNNKEL (reference sequence). J was trimmed by 6 bases and V by 4 bases; bases with no gene match: 6. CDR3 loop: CASSPRQGAGNSPLHF. The DNA for the CDR3 is TGTGCCAGCAGCCCCCGACAGGGGGCGGGTAATTCACCCCTCCACTTT.

This clonotype came up a few times. The V and J genes are TRBV2 and TRBJ2-4; D is possibly TRBD1 (5 bases). The V end lost 6 bases, the J end lost 1 base, and 13 bases lay between the germline ends. The germline CDR1 and CDR2 sequences are SNHLY and FYNNEI. This CDR3 has 15 amino acids. In DNA form, the CDR3 reads TGTGCCAGCAGCGACAGTTCTGTCGCCAAAAACATTCAGTACTTC. Translating it yields CASSDSSVAKNIQYF. Full variable domain (outside the CDR3, taken from reference TRBV2 and TRBJ2-4): EPEVTQTPSHQVTQMGQEVILRCVPISNHLYFYWYRQILGQKVEFLVSFYNNEISEKSEIFDDQFSVERPDGSNFTLKIRSTKLEDSAMYFCASSDSSVAKNIQYFGAGTRLSVL.

This clonotype has a handful of counts. The chain combines TRBV7-8 with TRBJ1-5; D ambiguous. This CDR3 has 16 residues. Per germline, CDR1 SGHVS and CDR2 FQNEAQ. Trimming shortened V by 11 bases and J by 6 bases, and 26 bases separated the two germline ends. The CDR3 is CASTLVAVVKGQPQHF. The CDR3 DNA sequence: TGTGCCTCCACCCTTGTAGCGGTGGTTAAAGGTCAGCCCCAGCATTTT.

This clonotype was observed a single time. J is TRBJ2-5 and V is TRBV5-4; D unclear. Germline CDR1 and CDR2: SGHNT and YYREEE (reference sequence). The V end was cut by 4 bases, the J end by 3 bases, with 16 bases between. The length of the CDR3 is 15 residues. The DNA of the CDR3 is TGTGCCAGCAGCCCACATTTGGGCGTGGAAGAGACCCAGTACTTC. Translated: CASSPHLGVEETQYF.

In this sample, this clonotype turned up many times. The chain has TRBV9 and TRBJ2-1, with D perhaps matching TRBD1 (5 bases). This CDR3 has 13 residues. CDR1 and CDR2 from the germline V gene are SGDLS and YYNGEE. V was shortened by 3 bases and J by 4 bases, with 8 bases between the two germline ends. The CDR3: CASSAQGYNEQFF. The CDR3 bases are TGTGCCAGCAGCGCTCAGGGATACAATGAGCAGTTCTTC.

This clonotype was counted ten times or more. The gene calls are TRBV7-8 and TRBJ2-3; 11 bases agree with TRBD2. After removal of 1 base from V and 4 bases from J, the junction contained 7 bases not matched to a gene. The CDR3 is 17 residues long. The V gene's germline CDR1 is SGHVS and CDR2 FQNEAQ. CDR3 protein: CASSLGVLAGAADTQYF. The DNA of the CDR3 is TGTGCCAGCAGCTTAGGGGTACTAGCGGGAGCCGCAGATACGCAGTATTTT.